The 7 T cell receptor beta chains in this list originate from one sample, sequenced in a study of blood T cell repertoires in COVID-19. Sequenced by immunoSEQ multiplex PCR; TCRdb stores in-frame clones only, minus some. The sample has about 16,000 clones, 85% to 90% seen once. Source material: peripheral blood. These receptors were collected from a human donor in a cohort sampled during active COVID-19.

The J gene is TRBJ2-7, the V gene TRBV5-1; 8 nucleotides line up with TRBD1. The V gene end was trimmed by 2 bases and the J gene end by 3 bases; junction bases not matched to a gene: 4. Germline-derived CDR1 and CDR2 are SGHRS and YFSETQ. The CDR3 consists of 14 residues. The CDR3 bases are TGCGCCAGCAGCTTTACACAGGGGGTCTACGAGCAGTACTTC. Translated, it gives CASSFTQGVYEQYF.

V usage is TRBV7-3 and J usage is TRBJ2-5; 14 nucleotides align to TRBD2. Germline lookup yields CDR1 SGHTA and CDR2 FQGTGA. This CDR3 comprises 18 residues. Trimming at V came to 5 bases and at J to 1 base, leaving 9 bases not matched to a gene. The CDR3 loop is CASSPGTSGSPPQETQYF. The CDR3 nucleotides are TGTGCCAGCAGCCCCGGGACTAGCGGGAGTCCCCCCCAAGAGACCCAGTACTTC.

CDR3 nucleotides: TGTGCCAGTAGTATAGATCTTGAGGGCGAACCCCAGCATTTT. This codes for CASSIDLEGEPQHF. The chain employs TRBV19 and TRBJ1-5; D gene ambiguous. CDR3 length: 14 residues. Between the trimmed V and J ends, which lost 0 bases and 10 bases, there was a span of 13 bases. The V gene's germline CDR1 is LNHDA and CDR2 SQIVND (reference sequence).

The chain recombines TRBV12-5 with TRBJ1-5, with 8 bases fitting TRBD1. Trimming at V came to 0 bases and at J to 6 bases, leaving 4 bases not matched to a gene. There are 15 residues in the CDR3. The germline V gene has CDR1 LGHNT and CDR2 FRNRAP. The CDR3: CASGLVDRGGQPQHF. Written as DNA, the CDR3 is TGTGCTAGTGGTTTGGTAGACAGGGGTGGTCAGCCCCAGCATTTT.

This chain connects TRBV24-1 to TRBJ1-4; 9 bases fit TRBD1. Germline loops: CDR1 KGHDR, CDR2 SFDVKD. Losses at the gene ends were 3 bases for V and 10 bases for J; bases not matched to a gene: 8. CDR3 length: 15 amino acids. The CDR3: CATSDPRQGDGKLFF. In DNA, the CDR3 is TGTGCCACCAGTGATCCCAGACAGGGGGATGGAAAACTGTTTTTT.

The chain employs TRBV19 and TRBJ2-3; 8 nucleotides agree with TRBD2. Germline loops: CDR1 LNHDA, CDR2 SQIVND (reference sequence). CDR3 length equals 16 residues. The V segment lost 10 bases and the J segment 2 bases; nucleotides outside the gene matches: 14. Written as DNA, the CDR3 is TGTGCCACAACAGGACTAGCTGGGGAGGCCACAGATACGCAGTATTTT. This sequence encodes CATTGLAGEATDTQYF.

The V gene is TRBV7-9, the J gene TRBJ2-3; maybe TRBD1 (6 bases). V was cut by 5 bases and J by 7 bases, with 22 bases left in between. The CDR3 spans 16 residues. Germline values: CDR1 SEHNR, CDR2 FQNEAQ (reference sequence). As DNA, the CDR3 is TGTGCCAGCAGCCCCGCTGAGGGGACAAAACCTTATACGCAGTATTTT. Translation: CASSPAEGTKPYTQYF.